This T cell receptor beta chain derives from a study of cytomegalovirus exposure and HLA in healthy donors (TCRdb year 2017). About the investigation overall: According to an earlier analysis of several hundred of the donors, about 179 million T cells yielded 117 million unique TCR beta sequences and more than 250 Gb of sequence data. All discovery cohort repertoires had been generated on a single sequencing platform. The number of typed donors differed by locus: about 620-640 for A, B, C, DRB1 and DQB1; 500 to 550 for DQA1; approximately 610 for DPA1; and around 470 for DPB1. Among around 400 genotyped donors of the cohort, an average of about 220,000 unique TCR beta nucleotide sequences was sequenced per donor, of which about 18% were non-productive. A separate validation cohort of roughly 110 different subjects was used in addition to the 666-subject first cohort. Donor age, sex, ethnicity and CMV serostatus were compiled alongside the repertoire data. The study combined high-throughput TCR immunosequencing, statistical association of individual TCRs with disease status, and machine learning to predict cytomegalovirus infection status. An earlier analysis of nearly 600 of the donors applied high-throughput TCR beta sequencing to assess whether each TCR beta V gene segment acted as functional or pseudogenic. The later analysis used no new phenotypic data to find candidate immune exposures, relying instead on TCR beta sequences and their occurrence across donors. In a later analysis, previously published TCR beta repertoires from about 670 donors were re-analyzed and high-resolution HLA genotyping was added so that TCR occurrence patterns could be studied. Both class I and class II loci were covered by HLA typing, at four-digit resolution. Genome-wide SNP genotypes for about 60% of the roughly 670 donors were used in a later genetic analysis, which treated that subset as a discovery cohort. Roughly five DR-DQ haplotypes were treated as single units for association and clustering because of strong linkage in the cohort. Using immunosequencing, the study profiled T cell repertoires from about 620 subjects and related those repertoires to cytomegalovirus serostatus. An early release covering about 600 HLA-typed donors comprised approximately 290 gigabases of sequencing data and about 90 million unique TCR sequences. The aim of the study was to test whether cataloging public T cell receptors could identify signatures of past pathogen exposure. The genetic ancestry cluster associated with self-reported Caucasian donors included 80% to 90% of the 300 to 450 genotyped donors. General findings and caveats noted by the study authors: Because some donors lacked HLA typing at each locus, the association tests relied only on the typed subset. In this cohort, only TCR beta chains were sequenced, and detectable features were limited by the absence of alpha or paired-chain data. Across donors, most TCR sequences were observed very rarely, whereas some public TCRs were present in many individuals. Compared with equally common non-associated chains, HLA-associated TCR beta chains in a later analysis were more clonally expanded and had lower generation probabilities. In vitro tests confirmed that a few of the cytomegalovirus-associated TCR beta chains recognize cytomegalovirus antigens. Presence/absence analyses assumed roughly uniform sequencing depth across donors, an assumption that may not hold. In an earlier analysis of some 640 of the donors, most TCR beta V segments were observed in productive rearrangements about 87% or about 30% of the time, broadly matching IMGT annotations. In a later genetic analysis, fewer N-insertions in productive TCRs were reported among donors in an Asian-associated ancestry cluster than the roughly 710-donor mean. An association between a missense DCLRE1C variant and V-gene and J-gene trimming of TCR beta chains was found in a later genetic analysis and replicated in an independent cohort. CMV serostatus was the only immune exposure information available for the cohort. The classifier was reported to diagnose cytomegalovirus status with high specificity and sensitivity in both the original and validation cohorts. Correlated functional status among segregating V segments might reflect linkage disequilibrium, but an unknown experimental factor could not be ruled out. A group of highly shared sequence variants was considered likely to be a technical artifact of the sequencing pipeline. In the study, approximately 150 TCR beta chains were listed as associated with cytomegalovirus. The 87-base-pair reads could not distinguish some IMGT-functional V segments, including TRBV6-2 and TRBV6-3, so those segments were excluded. A later analysis associated 15,000 to 20,000 TCR beta sequences with specific HLA alleles at a false discovery rate of 0.05. A further reported finding was that TCR beta sequences accurately predicted the HLA-A and HLA-B alleles for most subjects in the first cohort. According to the authors, the approach could potentially be generalized to other disease states and immunological phenotypes. Because counts were too low, more than 15 rarely observed V segments, including chromosome 9 orphons, were left out of the earlier analysis of 500 to 650 of the donors. Several of the top co-occurrence clusters appeared to be linked to parvovirus B19, influenza, CMV and Epstein-Barr virus, according to a later analysis. When HLA alleles, especially DR and DQ, strongly co-occurred, TCR associations were difficult to assign to individual alleles. A later analysis found that most CMV-associated TCR beta chains appeared HLA-restricted, with HLA associations seemingly driven largely by CMV exposure. In a later analysis, TCR association rates were found to vary across HLA loci, with the most associated TCRs seen for DRB1 alleles and the fewest for HLA-C alleles.

About this clone: Its antigen is unknown. No base qualities exist here, and no much larger clone lies one base off it.

The cohort comprised fewer than 750 healthy bone marrow donors. At the time of sampling, every cohort member was nominally healthy, though immune exposures that went unrecorded were likely present. The donor tested CMV seronegative, placing the donor among the 350 to 400 seronegative members of the cohort. Each donor provided a peripheral blood sample, and peripheral blood mononuclear cells were used for TCR beta sequencing. The Qiagen DNeasy Blood Extraction Kit was used to extract genomic DNA from the blood cell samples. Including cysteine and phenylalanine, the CDR3 has 15 amino acids. Only CDR3 DNA remains: 45 bases, in frame from the first base. Per the germline V gene, SGHRS is the CDR1 and YFSETQ is the CDR2. V lost 4 bases and J lost 7 bases, and the count of bases not matched to a germline gene is 13. Receptors were amplified or captured by the immunoSEQ multiplex PCR assay. The multiplex PCR relied on a mix of 60 forward primers for TCR Vbeta segments and 13 reverse primers for TCR Jbeta segments. The CDR3 region of rearranged TCR beta genes was amplified from genomic DNA with a multiplex PCR assay. The amplified TCR beta libraries were sequenced on the Illumina HiSeq System as 87-base-pair reads. The authors' analysis ran thus. A later analysis tallied 70 million to 100 million unique TCR beta chains across the approximately 670 repertoires, and some 10 million of those chains were shared by two or more donors. To remove PCR and sequencing errors, raw reads were error-corrected and collapsed into unique sequences using a nearest-neighbor algorithm that merged closely related sequences. V, D and J gene segments were assigned by aligning CDR3 sequences to IMGT reference sequences. For a sequence to be retained, a match of at least six nucleotides to both a V gene segment and a J gene segment was required. Rearrangements were classified as productive when the CDR3 lacked stop codons and remained in frame with V and J, and all other rearrangements were classified as non-productive. Following IMGT convention, CDR3 was defined as the stretch from the second conserved V-encoded cysteine up to the conserved J-encoded phenylalanine. Sequences without an unambiguous match to a single V gene segment were excluded from the earlier analysis of over 500 of the donors. In an earlier analysis of several hundred of the donors, V segments were called functional above 56.7% productive rearrangements and were called segregating when the between-donor standard deviation exceeded 5%. A statistical classification framework was built for diagnosing cytomegalovirus status from the catalog of TCR beta chain sequences. In a later analysis, TCR nucleotide sequences were compared against IMGT/GENE-DB human TR gene sequences so that V and J genes could be assigned. Using the TCRdist pipeline, a later analysis assigned CDR3 sequences along with most-parsimonious VDJ recombination scenarios. In a later analysis, every TCR beta chain was defined by the combination of its CDR3 amino acid sequence and its V-gene family, and reads without a unique V-gene family were dropped. In a later analysis, some 600 highly shared, low-generation-probability nucleotide sequences were removed to address suspected cross-contamination and a sequencing artifact. For each public chain, a later analysis derived a clonal expansion index from normalized ranks of inferred template counts within each repertoire. In a later analysis, generation probabilities were computed using a VDJ recombination model fitted to out-of-frame rearrangements, and the results were checked against IGoR. Hypergeometric tests were used in a later analysis to score TCR-TCR, TCR-HLA and TCR-CMV co-occurrence, with a repertoire-size bias correction applied to the TCR pairs. A later analysis estimated false discovery rates by permuting HLA or CMV assignments 20 times. In a later analysis, co-occurring TCRs were grouped using DBSCAN, and TCRdist sequence similarity was added for clustering within HLA-allele-positive subsets. Co-occurrence clustering excluded repertoires with fewer than 30,000 or more than 120,000 public chains, plus five with anomalous nucleotide sharing. TCRdb obtained this table from immuneACCESS and retained in-frame rearrangements with V and J assigned. These tables miss some clones; where compared with another copy, unresolved V genes account for less than half of the shortfall, and the remainder is unexplained. V and J calls plus clone size are reproduced from that table; the DNA served to infer D and trimming. The sample data list some 140,000 clones, and 80% of these were observed just once. 2% to 2.5% of the sample lies in the top ten.

The TCR sequence derives from a man aged 25 to 40 in good health and CMV-seronegative. The sample was PBMCs. The chain was built from TRBV5-1 and TRBJ1-1; the central 7 bases match TRBD1. The CDR3 reads CASSRTGDVEGEAFF. The base sequence is TGCGCCAGCAGCCGAACAGGGGATGTGGAGGGTGAAGCTTTCTTT.